This is a list of T cell receptor beta chains from one sample in a study of shared clonotypes between healthy human individuals. Assay: immunoSEQ multiplex PCR; the TCRdb copy retains only in-frame clones and omits some. The table records about 700,000 clones, approximately 90% of them present only once. Sequenced sample: naive CD8+ T cells sorted from blood. Receptors originate from a man aged 25 to 45 in good health. The CDR3 runs from the conserved cysteine through the conserved F or W. A D gene is named only where the DNA matches it firmly. Rows may omit the clone size; those that give it use once, few, many or a size class.

d_call j_call v_call clone_size cdr3_aa cdr3_nt
- TRBJ2-1 TRBV1 - CTSSIPTRSSYNEQFF TGCACCAGCAGCATCCCGACCAGGAGCTCCTACAATGAGCAGTTCTTC
- TRBJ2-1 TRBV10-2 - CASSEPVTLPYNEQFF TGCGCCAGCAGTGAACCTGTGACTCTACCCTACAATGAGCAGTTCTTC
- TRBJ2-1 TRBV5-4 - CASSLEGTGEQFF TGTGCCAGCAGCTTGGAGGGAACTGGAGAGCAGTTCTTC
- TRBJ1-2 TRBV28 - CASSLGLGVGYTF TGTGCCAGCAGTTTGGGCCTGGGGGTTGGCTACACCTTC
TRBD2 TRBJ2-7 TRBV5-4 - CASSGTSGSYEQYF TGTGCCAGCAGCGGGACTAGCGGGAGTTACGAGCAGTACTTC
TRBD2 TRBJ2-1 TRBV13 - CASSPETPTSGFRADEQFF TGTGCCAGCAGCCCCGAGACTCCGACTAGCGGGTTTCGGGCGGATGAGCAGTTCTTC
- TRBJ2-3 TRBV29-1 - CSVDTRDTQYF TGCAGCGTTGATACTCGGGATACGCAGTATTTT
- TRBJ2-2 TRBV7-9 - CASSPPHISVANTGELFF TGTGCCAGCAGCCCTCCGCATATAAGTGTTGCGAACACCGGGGAGCTGTTTTTT
- TRBJ1-5 TRBV6-5 - CASSAREPSNQPQHF TGTGCCAGCTCGGCCAGAGAACCTAGCAATCAGCCCCAGCATTTT
TRBD1 TRBJ1-2 TRBV6-5 - CASSQTGGNYGYTF TGTGCCAGCAGTCAGACAGGGGGAAACTATGGCTACACCTTC
- TRBJ2-1 TRBV7-8 - CASSLGPGAEQFF TGTGCCAGCAGCTTAGGACCGGGAGCTGAGCAGTTCTTC
- TRBJ2-2 TRBV4-3 few CASSQVASPGELFF TGCGCCAGCAGCCAAGTCGCTTCCCCCGGGGAGCTGTTTTTT
TRBD1 TRBJ2-1 TRBV5-5 - CASSSTQGAKYNEQFF TGTGCCAGCAGCTCTACACAGGGGGCAAAATACAATGAGCAGTTCTTC
TRBD2 TRBJ2-1 TRBV11-3 - CASSPPGLAGRNEQFF TGTGCCAGCAGCCCTCCGGGGCTAGCGGGTAGGAATGAGCAGTTCTTC
TRBD1 TRBJ2-1 TRBV29-1 - CSVKRQGLGIDPKTDNEQFF TGCAGCGTTAAAAGACAGGGCCTTGGGATAGATCCCAAAACGGACAATGAGCAGTTCTTC